This TCR beta chain was captured by sequencing in a study of OX40 agonist ivuxolimab in advanced cancers. From germline, CDR1 is SGHVS and CDR2 FNYEAQ. The V end was cut by 1 base, the J end by 3 bases, with 10 bases between. The CDR3 sequence is 14 residues long. The repertoire was sequenced with immunoSEQ multiplex PCR; TCRdb's copy has only in-frame clones and lacks some. The sample shows around 76,000 clones, around 90% of them seen only once. The source of this sequence is an adult with an advanced solid tumor such as melanoma, head and neck, liver or kidney cancer. The rearrangement links TRBV7-6 to TRBJ2-7; a weak D match, TRBD1 (5 bases). Source: CD4+ or CD8+ T cells sorted from blood, taken in a trial of the OX40 agonist ivuxolimab. The CDR3 DNA is TGTGCCAGCAGCTTAGGTCGACAGCACTACGAGCAGTACTTC. Encoded protein: CASSLGRQHYEQYF.